This passage covers 14 T cell receptor beta chains from one sample sequenced in a study of blood T cells in healthy people across ages. It was with a sample-barcoded 5' primer and a J-beta primer mix that a second PCR of roughly 7 to 12 cycles was run. One entry per CDR3 protein results from TCRdb running MiXCR on the 5' RACE reads. The sample lists 1.5 million to 2 million distinct CDR3 sequences; 30% to 40% were seen once. Sequenced sample: blood. Every receptor here comes from a human donor in good health.

This clonotype was seen a single time. The DNA of the CDR3 is TGTGCCAGCAGCCCTCCGACTGGACTACAGTACTTC. Its translation: CASSPPTGLQYF. V gene TRBV7-2 combines with J gene TRBJ2-4, with a weak D call TRBD2 (6 bases). The CDR3 extends over 12 amino acids. From germline, CDR1 is SGHTA and CDR2 FQGNSA. With 5 bases removed from V and 13 bases from J, the gap between germline ends came to 15 bases.

This clonotype was observed a few times. V usage is TRBV27 and J usage is TRBJ2-3; 9 bases are shared with TRBD2. Looked up from germline, CDR1 is MNHEY and CDR2 is SMNVEV (reference sequence). Trimming removed 3 bases from V and 9 bases from J; junction bases left unmatched: 13. The CDR3 spans 16 residues. CDR3 bases: TGTGCCAGCAGTTTCCTCATGGAAGCGGGGGGTGGGACGCAGTATTTT. Amino acid sequence: CASSFLMEAGGGTQYF.

The rearrangement links TRBV3-1 to TRBJ2-7; TRBD2 matches at 12 bases. The end of the DNA aligns better with TRBJ2-5, so the J call may be wrong. Germline CDR1 LGHDT, CDR2 YNNKEL (reference sequence). There are 15 residues in the CDR3. CDR3 in amino acids: CASRPGLAGSETQYF. CDR3 DNA: TGTGCCAGCAGACCGGGACTAGCGGGTTCTGAGACCCAGTACTTC.

This CDR3 reads CASSQEAATYEQYF. For the CDR3, the DNA is TGTGCCAGCAGCCAAGAGGCAGCTACCTACGAGCAGTACTTC. The chain couples TRBV3-1 to TRBJ2-7; no definite D call. Per germline, CDR1 LGHDT and CDR2 YNNKEL (reference sequence). The CDR3 sequence is 14 residues long. Trimming cost V 0 bases and J 2 bases, with 8 bases left between them.

There are a few counts of this clonotype. V and J are TRBV10-3 and TRBJ2-3; D possibly corresponds to TRBD1 (6 bases). Trimming took off 3 bases at V and 6 bases at J, with 10 bases between the two ends. The CDR3 loop spans 13 amino acids. Germline V gene lookup returns CDR1 ENHRY and CDR2 SYGVKD. CDR3 region: CAISDQRGDTQYF. The CDR3 DNA is TGTGCCATCAGTGACCAAAGGGGGGATACGCAGTATTTT.

The chain employs TRBV4-2 and TRBJ2-3, with 8 bases lining up with TRBD2. The CDR3 spans 15 residues. V trimming: 3 bases; J trimming: 3 bases; junction bases outside the gene matches: 5. Germline CDR1 is LGHNA and CDR2 is YNFKEQ. CDR3 sequence: CASSQAGGWTDTQYF. For the CDR3, the DNA is TGTGCCAGCAGCCAGGCGGGGGGCTGGACAGATACGCAGTATTTT.

V is TRBV5-1 and J is TRBJ1-2, with D perhaps TRBD1 (6 bases). The CDR3 is 16 amino acids. Germline CDR1 and CDR2: SGHRS and YFSETQ. V shed 8 bases and J shed 7 bases, with 27 bases lying between them. CDR3 sequence reads: CASGTGSSPGAGGYTF. Here the CDR3 DNA reads TGCGCCAGTGGCACCGGTTCCTCACCGGGGGCGGGTGGCTACACCTTC.

This clonotype was observed a few times. This chain connects TRBV7-8 to TRBJ1-4, with 7 bases lining up with TRBD1. The junction had 6 bases not matched to a gene; V was cut back by 2 bases and J by 6 bases. The CDR3 consists of 15 residues. The V gene's germline CDR1 is SGHVS and CDR2 FQNEAQ. This chain's CDR3 is CASSLLTGVDEKLFF. The CDR3, as DNA: TGTGCCAGCAGCTTACTCACAGGGGTGGATGAAAAACTGTTTTTT.

The gene calls are TRBV15 and TRBJ2-5; TRBD1 agrees at 9 bases. The J segment lost 11 bases and the V segment lost 4 bases, leaving 17 bases of the junction unmatched. This CDR3 is built from 16 residues. Per germline, CDR1 LNHNV and CDR2 YYDKDF (reference sequence). The CDR3 here is CATSKPGQGWDNEQYF. In DNA, the CDR3 is TGTGCCACCAGCAAGCCGGGACAGGGTTGGGACAATGAGCAGTACTTC.

The rearrangement links TRBV19 to TRBJ1-6; D perhaps matches TRBD1 (6 bases). Germline lookup yields CDR1 LNHDA and CDR2 SQIVND (reference sequence). V was cut by 6 bases and J by 8 bases, with 20 bases left in between. This CDR3 contains 16 residues. The CDR3 protein is CASRTDSGGRYSPLHF. The CDR3 DNA sequence: TGTGCCAGTAGGACTGACTCGGGGGGCCGGTATTCACCCCTCCACTTT.

The CDR3 bases are TGTGCCATCAGCCCGGGACGGAGCTCCTACGAGCAGTACTTC. The encoded protein is CAISPGRSSYEQYF. The chain joins TRBV10-3 to TRBJ2-7; D is perhaps TRBD1 or TRBD2 (5 bases each). The CDR3 covers 14 residues. CDR1 is ENHRY and CDR2 is SYGVKD in the germline V gene. Trimming removed 6 bases from V and 0 bases from J, with 12 bases in between.

This clonotype has just a few counts. The chain recombines TRBV4-3 with TRBJ2-1; the match to TRBD2 covers 14 bases. The germline gives CDR1 LGHNA, CDR2 YSLEER. V lost 3 bases, J lost 5 bases, and 3 bases stayed unmatched. CDR3 length equals 16 residues. The CDR3 is CASSQTSGGAHNEQFF. The CDR3 coding sequence is TGCGCCAGCAGCCAGACTAGCGGGGGGGCTCACAATGAGCAGTTCTTC.

V and J are TRBV29-1 and TRBJ2-1; either TRBD1 or TRBD2 may fit D (5 bases each). Germline assignment: CDR1 SQVTM and CDR2 ANQGSEA. Trimming removed 0 bases from V and 0 bases from J, with 12 bases in between. This CDR3 comprises 16 residues. This CDR3 is CSVEDGGLSSYNEQFF. The CDR3 nucleotides are TGCAGCGTTGAAGATGGGGGATTAAGCTCCTACAATGAGCAGTTCTTC.

This clonotype was picked up a small number of times. This chain connects TRBV12-3 or TRBV12-4 to TRBJ2-4; D unclear. The J call may not be correct, given that the DNA end is closer to TRBJ2-7. The CDR3 has 15 residues. The CDR3 region is CASSLRMSRSHEQYF. Here the CDR3 DNA reads TGTGCCAGCAGTTTAAGGATGAGTAGGTCACACGAGCAGTACTTC.